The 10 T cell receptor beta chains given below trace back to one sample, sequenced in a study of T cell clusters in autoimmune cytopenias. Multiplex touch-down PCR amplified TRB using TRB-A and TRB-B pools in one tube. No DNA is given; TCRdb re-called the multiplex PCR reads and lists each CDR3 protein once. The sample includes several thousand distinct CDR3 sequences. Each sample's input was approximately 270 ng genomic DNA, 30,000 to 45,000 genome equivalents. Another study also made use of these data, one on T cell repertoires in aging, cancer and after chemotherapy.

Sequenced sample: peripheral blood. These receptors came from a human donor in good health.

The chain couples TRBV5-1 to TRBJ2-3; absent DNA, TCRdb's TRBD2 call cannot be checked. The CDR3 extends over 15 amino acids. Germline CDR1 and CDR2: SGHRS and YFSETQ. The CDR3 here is CASSPTSGQGDTQYF.

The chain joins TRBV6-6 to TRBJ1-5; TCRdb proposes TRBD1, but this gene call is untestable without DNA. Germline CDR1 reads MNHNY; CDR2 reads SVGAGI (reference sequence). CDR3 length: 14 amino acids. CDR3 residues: CASRETGGHQPQHF.

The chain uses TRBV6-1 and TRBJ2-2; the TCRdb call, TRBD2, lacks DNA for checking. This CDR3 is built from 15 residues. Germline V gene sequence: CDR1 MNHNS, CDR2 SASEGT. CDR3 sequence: CASSELAANTGELFF.

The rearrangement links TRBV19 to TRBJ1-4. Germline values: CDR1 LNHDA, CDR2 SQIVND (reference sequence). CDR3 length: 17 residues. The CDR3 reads CASSIDRTGGLNEKLFF. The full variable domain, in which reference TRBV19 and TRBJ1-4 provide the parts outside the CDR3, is DGGITQSPKYLFRKEGQNVTLSCEQNLNHDAMYWYRQDPGQGLRLIYYSQIVNDFQKGDIAEGYSVSREKKESFPLTVTSAQKNPTAFYLCASSIDRTGGLNEKLFFGSGTQLSVL.

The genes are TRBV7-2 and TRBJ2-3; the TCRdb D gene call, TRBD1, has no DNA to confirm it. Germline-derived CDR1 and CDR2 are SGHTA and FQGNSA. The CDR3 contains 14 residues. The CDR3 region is CASSLARVTDTQYF.

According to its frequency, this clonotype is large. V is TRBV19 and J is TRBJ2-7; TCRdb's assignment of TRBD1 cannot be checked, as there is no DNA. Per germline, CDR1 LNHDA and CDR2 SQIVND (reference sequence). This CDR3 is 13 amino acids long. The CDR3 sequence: CASSSGQGFEQYF.

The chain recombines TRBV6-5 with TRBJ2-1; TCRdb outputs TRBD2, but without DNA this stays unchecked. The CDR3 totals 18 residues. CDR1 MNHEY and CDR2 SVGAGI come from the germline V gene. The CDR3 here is CASSSRTSGSTTIREQFF.

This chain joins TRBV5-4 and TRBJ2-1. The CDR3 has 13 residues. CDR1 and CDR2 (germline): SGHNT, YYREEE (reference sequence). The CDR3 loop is CASSPDPSSEQFF. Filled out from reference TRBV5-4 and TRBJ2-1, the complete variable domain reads ETGVTQSPTHLIKTRGQQVTLRCSSQSGHNTVSWYQQALGQGPQFIFQYYREEENGRGNFPPRFSGLQFPNYSSELNVNALELDDSALYLCASSPDPSSEQFFGPGTRLTVL.

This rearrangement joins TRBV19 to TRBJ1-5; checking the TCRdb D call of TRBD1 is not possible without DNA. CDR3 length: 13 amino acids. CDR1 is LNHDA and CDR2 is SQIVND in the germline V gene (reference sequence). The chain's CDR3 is CASKGQAWQPQHF.

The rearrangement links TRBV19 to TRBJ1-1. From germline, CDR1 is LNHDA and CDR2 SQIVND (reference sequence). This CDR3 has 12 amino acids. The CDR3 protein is CASRGGYTEAFF.